Shown below are 19 T cell receptor beta chains from a single sample sequenced in a study of PD-L1 blockade in urothelial cancer. The sample's time point: pretreatment peripheral blood. Repertoires were generated with immunoSEQ multiplex PCR, while TCRdb's copy carries only in-frame clones and drops some. Among about 49,000 clones, approximately 85% were seen once, and the ten largest hold less than 11%. The specimen comprised PBMCs, sampled around atezolizumab (anti-PD-L1) treatment. Receptors originate from a man aged 70 or older with urothelial cancer.

The rearrangement uses TRBV28 and TRBJ2-1; TRBD1 agrees at 10 bases. The ends lost 5 bases at V and 8 bases at J; junction bases unmatched: 9. CDR1 MDHEN and CDR2 SYDVKM come from the germline V gene. The CDR3 length is 15 residues. The CDR3, as DNA: TGTGCCAGCAGTGCCCCCGGGACAGGGGACGATGAGCAGTTCTTC. It yields the protein CASSAPGTGDDEQFF.

The rearrangement joins TRBV10-1 to TRBJ1-2, with TRBD1 identical over 12 bases. The CDR3 extends over 15 amino acids. V trimming: 4 bases; J trimming: 5 bases; junction bases outside the gene matches: 5. CDR1 is WNHNN and CDR2 is SYGVQD in the germline V gene (reference sequence). The chain's CDR3 is CASSAGTGGQYGYTF. The CDR3, as DNA: TGCGCCAGCAGTGCCGGGACAGGGGGCCAGTATGGCTACACCTTC.

The chain carries TRBV21-1 and TRBJ2-7; TRBD2 is the table's D call and was not checked against the DNA. TRBV21-1 corresponds to a pseudogene. The CDR3 is 18 amino acids. CDR3 nucleotides: TGTGCCAGCAGCAAAGTGGGGGGAGTCACATATAAAACCTACGAGCAGTACTTC. Its translation: CASSKVGGVTYKTYEQYF.

V usage is TRBV19 and J usage is TRBJ1-5; TRBD1 matches at 8 bases. Germline trimming cut 6 bases from V and 2 bases from J; bases unmatched to any gene: 9. Germline-derived CDR1 and CDR2 are LNHDA and SQIVND (reference sequence). The CDR3 loop spans 16 amino acids. The chain's CDR3 is CASSKPSDRGNQPQHF. The CDR3 coding sequence is TGTGCCAGTAGCAAACCCTCGGACAGGGGCAATCAGCCCCAGCATTTT.

The V gene is TRBV6-1, the J gene TRBJ1-2; tentatively, D is TRBD1 (5 bases). Trimming removed 4 bases at V and 0 bases at J, with 18 bases between. The length of the CDR3 is 17 residues. CDR1 and CDR2 (germline): MNHNS, SASEGT. Here the CDR3 DNA reads TGTGCCAGCAGTGTCTCCGGGAGACAGCGGACTAACTATGGCTACACCTTC. Its translation is CASSVSGRQRTNYGYTF.

The table lists this clone with a count of one. V usage is TRBV5-1 and J usage is TRBJ2-3; D not certain. Germline assignment: CDR1 SGHRS and CDR2 YFSETQ. Trimming took off 1 base at V and 2 bases at J, with 20 bases between the two ends. CDR3 size: 18 residues. As DNA, the CDR3 is TGCGCCAGCAGCTTGTTGATTGCCGACCGGAGAATCACAGATACGCAGTATTTT. As protein: CASSLLIADRRITDTQYF. Full variable domain (remainder filled in from reference TRBV5-1 and TRBJ2-3): KAGVTQTPRYLIKTRGQQVTLSCSPISGHRSVSWYQQTPGQGLQFLFEYFSETQRNKGNFPGRFSGRQFSNSRSEMNVSTLELGDSALYLCASSLLIADRRITDTQYFGPGTRLTVL.

The J gene is TRBJ1-2, the V gene TRBV5-4; D remains unclear. The germline V gene encodes CDR1 SGHNT and CDR2 YYREEE (reference sequence). Trimming removed 0 bases at V and 2 bases at J, with 8 bases between. This CDR3 is 14 amino acids long. The CDR3 spells CASSLVGGNYGYTF. The CDR3 nucleotides read TGTGCCAGCAGCTTGGTTGGCGGAAACTATGGCTACACCTTC. Supplemented by reference TRBV5-4 and TRBJ1-2, the full variable domain reads ETGVTQSPTHLIKTRGQQVTLRCSSQSGHNTVSWYQQALGQGPQFIFQYYREEENGRGNFPPRFSGLQFPNYSSELNVNALELDDSALYLCASSLVGGNYGYTFGSGTRLTVV.

The rearrangement links TRBV5-1 to TRBJ2-5, with a weak D call TRBD1 (6 bases). CDR1 SGHRS and CDR2 YFSETQ come from the germline V gene. The CDR3 has 13 residues. The ends were cut back, 4 bases at V and 5 bases at J, with 12 bases in the middle. The CDR3, as DNA: TGCGCCAGCAGCGGCAGCCAGGGGGAGACCCAGTACTTC. It codes for CASSGSQGETQYF.

CDR3 protein: CASSIGGPGANVLTF. The DNA for the CDR3 is TGTGCCAGTAGTATAGGGGGGCCTGGGGCCAACGTCCTGACTTTC. The chain combines TRBV19 with TRBJ2-6, with D possibly TRBD1 on 6 matching bases. This CDR3 region has 15 residues. Trimming shortened V by 1 base and J by 2 bases, and 6 bases separated the two germline ends. CDR1 and CDR2 from the germline V gene are LNHDA and SQIVND (reference sequence).

In its sample, this clone was seen once. The chain couples TRBV4-1 to TRBJ2-3, with 15 bases identical to TRBD2. Germline V lookup: CDR1 MGHRA, CDR2 YSYEKL. J was trimmed by 2 bases and V by 4 bases; bases with no gene match: 13. The CDR3 loop spans 20 amino acids. CDR3 loop: CASSRGGGLAGGRHTDTQYF. The CDR3 DNA sequence: TGCGCCAGCAGCCGAGGAGGGGGACTAGCGGGAGGACGGCACACAGATACGCAGTATTTT.

The rearrangement joins TRBV5-1 to TRBJ2-3; a possible D gene is TRBD2 (5 bases). Germline CDR1 and CDR2: SGHRS and YFSETQ. V was shortened by 2 bases and J by 4 bases, with 8 bases between the two germline ends. CDR3 length: 13 residues. The CDR3 here is CASSLPEADTQYF. The CDR3 DNA sequence: TGCGCCAGCAGCTTACCGGAGGCAGATACGCAGTATTTT.

This chain connects TRBV5-1 to TRBJ2-7; 11 bases match TRBD2. V gave up 2 bases and J gave up 2 bases; unmatched junction bases: 3. The CDR3 sequence is 15 residues long. Germline assignment: CDR1 SGHRS and CDR2 YFSETQ. CDR3 nucleotides: TGCGCCAGCAGCTTTACTAGCGGGAGTGCCTACGAGCAGTACTTC. The encoded protein is CASSFTSGSAYEQYF.

The rearrangement links TRBV30 to TRBJ1-2; 7 bases line up with TRBD1. Trimming took 3 bases from V and 7 from J; bases not matched to a gene: 11. CDR1 is GTSNPN, CDR2 SVGIG, per germline (reference sequence). The CDR3 totals 14 residues. The CDR3 coding sequence is TGTGCCTGGAGCCCTCAGGGGGGCAGAGGTGGCTACACCTTC. Translated: CAWSPQGGRGGYTF.

This chain uses TRBV29-1 with TRBJ2-4; TRBD2 might be the D (5 bases). In germline, CDR1 is SQVTM, CDR2 ANQGSEA. Trimming took 6 bases from V and 8 from J, leaving 14 bases between them. This CDR3 comprises 12 residues. As DNA, the CDR3 is TGCAGCGTATCAGGAGACGGGGACATTCAGTACTTC. Protein sequence: CSVSGDGDIQYF.

The chain is built from TRBV6-9 and TRBJ2-7, with 10 bases matching TRBD2. CDR3 length equals 14 residues. With 5 bases clipped from V and 3 bases from J, the junction kept 4 bases outside the gene matches. Germline lookup yields CDR1 MNHGY and CDR2 SVAAGI. The CDR3 is CASSLAGDLYEQYF. CDR3 sequence (DNA): TGTGCCAGCAGTCTAGCGGGAGACCTCTACGAGCAGTACTTC.

The chain carries TRBV6-1 and TRBJ2-1, with 8 bases identical to TRBD2. The CDR3 has 13 residues. Germline V gene lookup returns CDR1 MNHNS and CDR2 SASEGT. The V gene end was trimmed by 6 bases and the J gene end by 3 bases; junction bases not matched to a gene: 1. CDR3 in amino acids: CASRREDYNEQFF. CDR3 DNA sequence: TGTGCCAGCAGGCGGGAGGACTACAATGAGCAGTTCTTC.

The chain joins TRBV25-1 to TRBJ2-1, with TRBD2 matching 9 bases. Trimming at V came to 4 bases and at J to 4 bases, leaving 5 bases not matched to a gene. CDR1 is MGHDK, CDR2 SYGVNS, per germline. The CDR3 consists of 15 residues. The CDR3 DNA is TGTGCCAGCAGTGGTAGCGGGAGTGGGTACAATGAGCAGTTCTTC. Translation: CASSGSGSGYNEQFF.

V is TRBV4-2 and J is TRBJ2-1, with D unresolved. This CDR3 contains 12 residues. Trimming shortened V by 4 bases and J by 8 bases, and 9 bases separated the two germline ends. Germline-derived CDR1 and CDR2 are LGHNA and YNFKEQ. CDR3 region: CASSRSLDEQFF. CDR3 DNA: TGTGCCAGCAGCCGAAGTTTAGATGAGCAGTTCTTC.

The chain couples TRBV29-1 to TRBJ2-3, with TRBD2 matching 7 bases. CDR1 is SQVTM and CDR2 is ANQGSEA in the germline V gene. The J segment lost 5 bases and the V segment lost 0 bases, leaving 5 bases of the junction unmatched. This CDR3 has 14 residues. CDR3 protein: CSVEEGGPGDTQYF. CDR3 in DNA: TGCAGCGTTGAAGAGGGAGGGCCGGGAGATACGCAGTATTTT.